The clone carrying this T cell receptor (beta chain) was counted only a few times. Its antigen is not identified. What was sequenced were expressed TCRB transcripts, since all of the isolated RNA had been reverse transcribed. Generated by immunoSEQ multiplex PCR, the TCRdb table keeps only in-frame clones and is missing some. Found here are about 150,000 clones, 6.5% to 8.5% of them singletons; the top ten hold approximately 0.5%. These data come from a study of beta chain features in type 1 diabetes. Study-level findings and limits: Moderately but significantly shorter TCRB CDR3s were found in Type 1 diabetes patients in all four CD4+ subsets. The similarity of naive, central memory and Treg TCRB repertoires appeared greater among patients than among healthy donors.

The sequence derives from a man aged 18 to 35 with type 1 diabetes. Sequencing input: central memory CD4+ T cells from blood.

The CDR3 sequence is CASSSGTDYGYTF. The CDR3 region has the DNA TGTGCCAGCAGTAGCGGGACGGATTATGGCTACACCTTC. The chain has TRBV28 and TRBJ1-2; a possible D gene is TRBD1 (5 bases). Trimming removed 5 bases at V and 5 bases at J, with 12 bases between. The length of the CDR3 is 13 residues. Germline V CDR1 and CDR2: MDHEN, SYDVKM.